The T cell receptor beta chain under discussion was sequenced for a study of blood T cell repertoires in COVID-19. Method: immunoSEQ multiplex PCR; TCRdb's copy keeps in-frame clones and lacks some. The top ten clones hold 1.5% to 2% of a sample with fewer than 350,000 clones, about 91% of them seen once. The receptor was derived from a woman between 25 and 40 years old with COVID-19, enrolled during active disease. The specimen was peripheral blood.

Written as DNA, the CDR3 is TGCAGCGTTGAACCCTGCCAGGGGAACTTTTGGAATTCACCCCTCCACTTT. Its protein product is CSVEPCQGNFWNSPLHF. The chain uses TRBV29-1 and TRBJ1-6; D is perhaps TRBD1 (6 bases). The CDR3 contains 17 residues. Germline CDR1 is SQVTM and CDR2 is ANQGSEA. The V end was cut by 2 bases, the J end by 7 bases, with 21 bases between.